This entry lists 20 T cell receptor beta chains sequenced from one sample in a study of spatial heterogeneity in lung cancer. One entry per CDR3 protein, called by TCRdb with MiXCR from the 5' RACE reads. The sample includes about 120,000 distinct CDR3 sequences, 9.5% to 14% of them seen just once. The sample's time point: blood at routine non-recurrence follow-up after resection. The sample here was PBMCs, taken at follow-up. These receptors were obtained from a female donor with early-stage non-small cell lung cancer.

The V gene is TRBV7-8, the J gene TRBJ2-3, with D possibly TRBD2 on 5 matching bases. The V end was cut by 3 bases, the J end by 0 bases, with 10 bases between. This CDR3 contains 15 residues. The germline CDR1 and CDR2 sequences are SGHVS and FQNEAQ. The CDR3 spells CASSFSGLSTDTQYF. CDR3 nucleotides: TGTGCCAGCAGCTTCTCAGGACTCAGCACAGATACGCAGTATTTT. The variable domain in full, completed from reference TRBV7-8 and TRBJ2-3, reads GAGVSQSPRYKVAKRGQDVALRCDPISGHVSLFWYQQALGQGPEFLTYFQNEAQLDKSGLPSDRFFAERPEGSVSTLKIQRTQQEDSAVYLCASSFSGLSTDTQYFGPGTRLTVL.

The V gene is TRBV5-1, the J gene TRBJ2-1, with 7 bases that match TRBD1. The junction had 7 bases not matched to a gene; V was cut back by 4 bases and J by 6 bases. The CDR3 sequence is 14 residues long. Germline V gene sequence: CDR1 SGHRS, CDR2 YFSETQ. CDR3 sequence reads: CASSPPTGRNEQFF. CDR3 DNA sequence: TGCGCCAGCAGCCCACCGACAGGGCGCAATGAGCAGTTCTTC.

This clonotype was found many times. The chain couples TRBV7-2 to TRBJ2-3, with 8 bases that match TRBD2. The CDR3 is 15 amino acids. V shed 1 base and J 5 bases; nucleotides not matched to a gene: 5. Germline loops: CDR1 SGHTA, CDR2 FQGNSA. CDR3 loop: CASSLGAGVIDTQYF. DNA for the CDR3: TGTGCCAGCAGCTTAGGAGCGGGAGTTATAGATACGCAGTATTTT.

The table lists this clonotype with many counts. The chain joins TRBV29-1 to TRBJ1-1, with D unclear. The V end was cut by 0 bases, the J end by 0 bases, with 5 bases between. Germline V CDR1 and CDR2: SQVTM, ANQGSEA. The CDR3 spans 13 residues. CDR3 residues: CSVEEALNTEAFF. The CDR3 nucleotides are TGCAGCGTTGAAGAGGCCCTGAACACTGAAGCTTTCTTT.

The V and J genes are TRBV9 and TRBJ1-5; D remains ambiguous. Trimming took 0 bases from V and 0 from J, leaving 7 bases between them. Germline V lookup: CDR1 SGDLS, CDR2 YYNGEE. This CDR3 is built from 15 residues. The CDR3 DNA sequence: TGTGCCAGCAGCGTAGGTATCAATAGCAATCAGCCCCAGCATTTT. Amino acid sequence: CASSVGINSNQPQHF.

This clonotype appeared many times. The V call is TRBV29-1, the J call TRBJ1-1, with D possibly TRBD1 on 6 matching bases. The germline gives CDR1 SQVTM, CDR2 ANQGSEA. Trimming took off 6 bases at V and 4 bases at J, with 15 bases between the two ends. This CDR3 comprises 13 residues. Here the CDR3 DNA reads TGCAGCGTGAGTGAGACAGGTCGCACTGAAGCTTTCTTT. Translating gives CSVSETGRTEAFF. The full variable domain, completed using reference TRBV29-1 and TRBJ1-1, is SAVISQKPSRDICQRGTSLTIQCQVDSQVTMMFWYRQQPGQSLTLIATANQGSEATYESGFVIDKFPISRPNLTFSTLTVSNMSPEDSSIYLCSVSETGRTEAFFGQGTRLTVV.

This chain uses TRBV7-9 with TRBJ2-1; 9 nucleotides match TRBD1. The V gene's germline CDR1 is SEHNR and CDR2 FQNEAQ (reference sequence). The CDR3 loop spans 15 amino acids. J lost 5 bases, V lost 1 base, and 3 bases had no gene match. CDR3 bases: TGTGCCAGCAGCTTAGAGGGGACAGGGAACAATGAGCAGTTCTTC. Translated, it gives CASSLEGTGNNEQFF.

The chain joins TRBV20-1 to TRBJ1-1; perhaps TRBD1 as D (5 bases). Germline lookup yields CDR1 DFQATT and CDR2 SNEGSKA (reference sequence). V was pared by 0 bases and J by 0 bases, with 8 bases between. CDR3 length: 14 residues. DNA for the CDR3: TGCAGTGCTAGAGACCCGACAGTGAACACTGAAGCTTTCTTT. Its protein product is CSARDPTVNTEAFF.

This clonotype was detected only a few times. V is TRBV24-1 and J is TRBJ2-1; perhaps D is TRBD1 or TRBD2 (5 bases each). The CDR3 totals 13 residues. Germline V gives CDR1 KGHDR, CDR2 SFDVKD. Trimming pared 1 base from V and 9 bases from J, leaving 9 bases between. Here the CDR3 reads CATSDFWGSEQFF. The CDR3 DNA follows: TGTGCCACCAGTGATTTTTGGGGGAGTGAGCAGTTCTTC.

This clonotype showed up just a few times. CDR3 residues: CSVEIPPGNTIYF. The CDR3 DNA reads as TGCAGCGTTGAAATCCCCCCTGGAAACACCATATATTTT. The chain is built from TRBV29-1 and TRBJ1-3; D call uncertain. Germline V CDR1 and CDR2: SQVTM, ANQGSEA. CDR3 length: 13 amino acids. V was shortened by 2 bases and J by 2 bases, with 7 bases between the two germline ends.

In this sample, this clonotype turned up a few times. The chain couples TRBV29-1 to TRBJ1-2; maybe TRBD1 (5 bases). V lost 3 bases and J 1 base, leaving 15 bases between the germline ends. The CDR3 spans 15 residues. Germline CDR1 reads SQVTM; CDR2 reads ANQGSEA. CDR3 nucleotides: TGCAGCGTTGAGGGAAGGGGCGCCCATAACTATGGCTACACCTTC. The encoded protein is CSVEGRGAHNYGYTF.

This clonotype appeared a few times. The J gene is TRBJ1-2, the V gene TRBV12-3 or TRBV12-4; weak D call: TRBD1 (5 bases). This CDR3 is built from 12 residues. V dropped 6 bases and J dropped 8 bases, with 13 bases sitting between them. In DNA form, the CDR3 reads TGTGCCAGCAGCTTGGGACTCCTGGGCTACACCTTC. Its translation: CASSLGLLGYTF.

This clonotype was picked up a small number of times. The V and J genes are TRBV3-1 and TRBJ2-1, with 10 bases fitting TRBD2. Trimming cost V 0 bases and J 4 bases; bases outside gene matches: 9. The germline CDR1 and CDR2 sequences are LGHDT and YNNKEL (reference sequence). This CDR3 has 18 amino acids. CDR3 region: CASSQDFPLAGDYNEQFF. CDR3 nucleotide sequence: TGTGCCAGCAGCCAAGATTTCCCCCTAGCGGGAGATTACAATGAGCAGTTCTTC.

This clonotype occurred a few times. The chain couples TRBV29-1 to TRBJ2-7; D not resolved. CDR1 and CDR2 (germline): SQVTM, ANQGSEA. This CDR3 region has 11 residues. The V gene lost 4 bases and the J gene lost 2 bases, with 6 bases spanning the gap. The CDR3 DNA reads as TGCAGCGTTGGCTACACCTACGAGCAGTACTTC. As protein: CSVGYTYEQYF.

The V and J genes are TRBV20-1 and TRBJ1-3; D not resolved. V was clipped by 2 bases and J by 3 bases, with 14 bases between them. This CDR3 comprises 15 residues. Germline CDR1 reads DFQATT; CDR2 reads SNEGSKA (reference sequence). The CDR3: CSARPRTSGGNTIYF. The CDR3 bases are TGCAGTGCTAGACCCAGAACCTCCGGTGGAAACACCATATATTTT.

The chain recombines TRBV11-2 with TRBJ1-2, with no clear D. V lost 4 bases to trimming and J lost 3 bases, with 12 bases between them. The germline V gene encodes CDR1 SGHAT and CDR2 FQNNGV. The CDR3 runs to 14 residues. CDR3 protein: CASSSSDGYYGYTF. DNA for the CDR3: TGTGCCAGCAGCTCATCGGACGGATACTATGGCTACACCTTC.

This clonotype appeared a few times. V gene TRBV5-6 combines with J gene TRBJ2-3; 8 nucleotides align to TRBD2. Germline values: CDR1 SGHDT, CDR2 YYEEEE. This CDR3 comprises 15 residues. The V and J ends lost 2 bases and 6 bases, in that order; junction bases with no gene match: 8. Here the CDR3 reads CASSFRTSRSDTQYF. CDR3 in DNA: TGTGCCAGCAGCTTCCGGACTAGCCGATCTGATACGCAGTATTTT.

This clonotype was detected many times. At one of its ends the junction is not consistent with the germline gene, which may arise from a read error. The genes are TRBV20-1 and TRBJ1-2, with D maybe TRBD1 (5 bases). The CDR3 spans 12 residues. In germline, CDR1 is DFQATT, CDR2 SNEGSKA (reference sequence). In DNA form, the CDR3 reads TGCAGTGCTGGAGACAGCAACTATGGCTACACCTTC. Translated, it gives CSAGDSNYGYTF.

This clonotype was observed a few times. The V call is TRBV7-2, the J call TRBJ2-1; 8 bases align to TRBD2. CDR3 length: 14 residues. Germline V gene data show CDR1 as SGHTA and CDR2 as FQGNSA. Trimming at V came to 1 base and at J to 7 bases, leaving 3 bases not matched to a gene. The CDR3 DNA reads TGTGCCAGCAGCTTAGTAATAGCGGGGAATGAGCAGTTCTTC. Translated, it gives CASSLVIAGNEQFF.

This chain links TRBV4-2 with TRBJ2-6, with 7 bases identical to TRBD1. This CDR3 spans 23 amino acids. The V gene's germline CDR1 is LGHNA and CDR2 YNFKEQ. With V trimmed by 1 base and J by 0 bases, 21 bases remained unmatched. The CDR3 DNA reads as TGTGCCAGCAGCCAAGTGCGATTGGGACAGCCCTTGAGCCCGAGCTCTGGGGCCAACGTCCTGACTTTC. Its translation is CASSQVRLGQPLSPSSGANVLTF.